Below, one T cell receptor beta chain is given with its context. This sample was included in a study of monozygotic twins with inflammatory bowel disease. With the 5' RACE reads reprocessed, TCRdb shows one record per CDR3 protein and no DNA. The table lists 400,000 to 500,000 distinct CDR3 sequences. The sample comprised blood. The receptor was derived from a human donor with ulcerative colitis or Crohn's disease, or a healthy co-twin of an affected twin (not recorded which).

The CDR3 loop is CASKAAGGDTYEQYF. The chain links TRBV6-1 to TRBJ2-7; the D call of TRBD1 rests on TCRdb alone, since no DNA is present to check it. The germline V gene encodes CDR1 MNHNS and CDR2 SASEGT. This CDR3 is built from 15 residues.